These 32 T cell receptor beta chains were all obtained from the same sample, sequenced in a study of blood T cells in healthy people across ages. Sample-barcoded 5' priming and a J-beta primer mix drove a second PCR of about 6 to 12 cycles. Each CDR3 protein gets one entry after TCRdb re-called the 5' RACE reads with MiXCR. The sample lists roughly 700,000 distinct CDR3 sequences; about half were seen once. The material sequenced was blood. Every receptor here comes from a woman aged 60-75 years in good health.

The rearrangement joins TRBV9 to TRBJ2-7; D might be TRBD2 (6 bases). Germline CDR1 and CDR2: SGDLS and YYNGEE. Trimming took 4 bases from V and 7 from J, leaving 15 bases between them. The CDR3 contains 13 residues. CDR3 residues: CASSPGTHREQYF. CDR3 coding DNA: TGTGCCAGCAGCCCCGGGACTCACAGGGAGCAGTACTTC.

This chain uses TRBV7-2 with TRBJ1-4; a possible D gene is TRBD1 (5 bases). The CDR3 extends over 13 amino acids. Trimming removed 5 bases at V and 8 bases at J, with 12 bases between. CDR1 SGHTA and CDR2 FQGNSA come from the germline V gene. CDR3 protein: CASSPRQLEKLFF. In DNA form, the CDR3 reads TGTGCCAGCAGCCCACGACAGCTGGAAAAACTGTTTTTT. The full variable domain, its missing parts supplied by reference TRBV7-2 and TRBJ1-4, is GAGVSQSPSNKVTEKGKDVELRCDPISGHTALYWYRQSLGQGLEFLIYFQGNSAPDKSGLPSDRFSAERTGGSVSTLTIQRTQQEDSAVYLCASSPRQLEKLFFGSGTQLSVL.

As to this clonotype: It may be a read error: a sequence one base away is much more abundant. This sequence joins TRBV5-1 and TRBJ2-4, with no clear D. Trimming took 6 bases from V and 9 from J, leaving 19 bases between them. Germline CDR1 SGHRS, CDR2 YFSETQ. The CDR3 consists of 14 residues. The CDR3 nucleotides are TGCGCCAGCAAAACCGATAGGAGTATCACCATTCAGTACTTC. This encodes CASKTDRSITIQYF.

This clonotype was detected a few times. V usage is TRBV25-1 and J usage is TRBJ1-1; a possible D gene is TRBD1 (6 bases). Germline V gives CDR1 MGHDK, CDR2 SYGVNS. The CDR3 totals 18 residues. Trimming took off 1 base at V and 4 bases at J, with 22 bases between the two ends. CDR3 nucleotide sequence: TGTGCCAGCAGTGAATTAACGACAGGAGGTACCTTAACCACTGAAGCTTTCTTT. It is translated as CASSELTTGGTLTTEAFF.

The V call is TRBV29-1, the J call TRBJ1-2; the D is unclear. With 1 base removed from V and 5 bases from J, the gap between germline ends came to 8 bases. Germline CDR1 is SQVTM and CDR2 is ANQGSEA. The CDR3 sequence is 12 residues long. CDR3 loop: CSVEVGSYGYTF. The CDR3 nucleotides read TGCAGCGTTGAAGTCGGCTCATATGGCTACACCTTC.

This clonotype was seen more than once but under ten times. The chain joins TRBV7-2 to TRBJ2-7; 7 bases map to TRBD1. The germline gives CDR1 SGHTA, CDR2 FQGNSA. Trimming removed 5 bases from V and 10 bases from J; junction bases left unmatched: 5. The CDR3 runs 11 residues. The CDR3, as DNA: TGTGCCAGCAGCACCCGGGACAGTCAGTACTTC. Translating it yields CASSTRDSQYF.

The J gene is TRBJ2-7, the V gene TRBV20-1; 10 nucleotides match TRBD1. Trimming took 1 base from V and 2 from J; bases not matched to a gene: 8. The germline CDR1 and CDR2 sequences are DFQATT and SNEGSKA (reference sequence). The length of the CDR3 is 16 residues. CDR3: CSARVNPGQGAYEQYF. DNA for the CDR3: TGCAGTGCTAGAGTTAACCCCGGACAGGGGGCCTACGAGCAGTACTTC.

In its sample, this clonotype was seen a few times. The CDR3 DNA reads as TGCGCCAGCAGCCAAGTTGCGGAGAGCTACAATGAGCAGTACTTC. It is translated as CASSQVAESYNEQYF. V and J are TRBV4-3 and TRBJ2-1, with D hard to call. The J call may be in error: the DNA end matches TRBJ2-7 better. This CDR3 has 15 amino acids. Per germline, CDR1 LGHNA and CDR2 YSLEER.

The genes are TRBV6-1 and TRBJ2-1; possible D gene TRBD1, 5 bases. The germline gives CDR1 MNHNS, CDR2 SASEGT. The V and J ends lost 4 bases and 8 bases respectively, with 9 bases between them. The CDR3 covers 12 residues. CDR3 loop: CASSVTVHEQFF. CDR3 sequence (DNA): TGTGCCAGCAGTGTGACAGTTCATGAGCAGTTCTTC.

In nucleotides, the CDR3 is TGTGCCAGCAGTTTAAGAGGGCAGGGGCGGAGAGAGACCCAGTACTTC. It encodes CASSLRGQGRRETQYF. The V gene is TRBV7-2, the J gene TRBJ2-7; D may be TRBD1 (6 bases). The J call may be wrong; the DNA end is better matched by TRBJ2-5. The length of the CDR3 is 16 residues. Per germline, CDR1 SGHTA and CDR2 FQGNSA.

The rearrangement uses TRBV7-2 and TRBJ2-2; a weak D match, TRBD2 (5 bases). The length of the CDR3 is 14 residues. CDR1 SGHTA and CDR2 FQGNSA come from the germline V gene. Trimming left V 6 bases short and J 2 bases short, with 10 bases between. The DNA for the CDR3 is TGTGCCAGCAGGAGCGGACCCAACACCGGGGAGCTGTTTTTT. Protein sequence: CASRSGPNTGELFF.

This clonotype has just one count. This chain joins TRBV20-1 and TRBJ2-7, with D unresolved. Germline loops: CDR1 DFQATT, CDR2 SNEGSKA (reference sequence). The CDR3 sequence is 13 residues long. With 5 bases removed from V and 2 bases from J, the gap between germline ends came to 13 bases. DNA of the CDR3: TGCAGTGCTCTGGCAGACCGCGCCTACGAGCAGTACTTC. Translation: CSALADRAYEQYF.

This clonotype was seen a few times. At one end, the junction sequence differs from germline, possibly due to a read error. This sequence joins TRBV6-2 or TRBV6-3 and TRBJ2-3; D remains unclear. The CDR3 length is 13 residues. Germline CDR1 MNHEY, CDR2 SVGEGT. In DNA form, the CDR3 reads TGTGCCAGCAGCACCAGAGGAACAGTTACGCAGTATTTT. Encoded protein: CASSTRGTVTQYF.

This clonotype was counted ten times or more. The J gene is TRBJ2-3, the V gene TRBV5-1, with unresolved D. There are 14 residues in the CDR3. The V end was cut by 3 bases, the J end by 4 bases, with 12 bases between. Germline CDR1 is SGHRS and CDR2 is YFSETQ. CDR3 coding DNA: TGCGCCAGCAGCTCTCAGTCAGGCTCAGATACGCAGTATTTT. This sequence encodes CASSSQSGSDTQYF.

This clonotype was counted only a few times. The V call is TRBV29-1, the J call TRBJ2-3; no firm D call. The germline gives CDR1 SQVTM, CDR2 ANQGSEA. The CDR3 is 13 amino acids. V lost 0 bases, J lost 4 bases, and 8 bases lay in between. CDR3 protein: CSVEDGGSDTQYF. The CDR3 region has the DNA TGCAGCGTTGAAGACGGCGGTTCAGATACGCAGTATTTT.

This clonotype was counted ten times or more. The chain couples TRBV20-1 to TRBJ2-3; 7 bases align to TRBD2. Trimming took 6 bases from V and 5 from J; bases not matched to a gene: 5. Germline V gene sequence: CDR1 DFQATT, CDR2 SNEGSKA (reference sequence). The CDR3 contains 12 residues. The CDR3 spells CSAKPSGDTQYF. The CDR3 DNA follows: TGCAGTGCCAAACCTAGCGGAGATACGCAGTATTTT.

The chain carries TRBV20-1 and TRBJ2-3, with 9 nucleotides matching TRBD2. The CDR3 has 13 amino acids. V lost 6 bases, J lost 3 bases, and 4 bases stayed unmatched. Germline CDR1 is DFQATT and CDR2 is SNEGSKA (reference sequence). The CDR3 bases are TGCAGTGCCGAGACTAGCGGAACAGATACGCAGTATTTT. Protein product: CSAETSGTDTQYF.

This clonotype showed up just a few times. J is TRBJ2-7 and V is TRBV6-2 or TRBV6-3, with unresolved D. CDR3 size: 13 residues. The germline V gene encodes CDR1 MNHEY and CDR2 SVGEGT. V gave up 4 bases and J gave up 6 bases, with 13 bases separating them. CDR3 DNA: TGTGCCAGCAGTTCCCTAGGGTTCGCCGAGCAGTACTTC. It is translated as CASSSLGFAEQYF.

With regard to this clonotype: Possible read error: a much larger clone is one base away. This chain connects TRBV12-5 to TRBJ2-5, with D possibly being TRBD1 or TRBD2 (6 bases each). CDR3 length: 13 residues. Germline loops: CDR1 LGHNT, CDR2 FRNRAP. Trimming took off 5 bases at V and 11 bases at J, with 18 bases between the two ends. Written as DNA, the CDR3 is TGTGCTAGTGGTCTGGCATCGGGGGCTGAGCAGTACTTC. Residues: CASGLASGAEQYF.

This rearrangement joins TRBV27 to TRBJ2-1; D might be TRBD2 (5 bases). The CDR3 runs 14 residues. Germline CDR1 MNHEY, CDR2 SMNVEV (reference sequence). Deletions cut 3 bases from V and 12 bases from J, with 18 bases between. The DNA for the CDR3 is TGTGCCAGCAGTTTGACGTCCGGAGGACTGGGGCAGTTCTTC. Translation gives CASSLTSGGLGQFF.

The chain combines TRBV15 with TRBJ2-5, with 7 bases identical to TRBD2. The J call may be mistaken, given a closer DNA end match to TRBJ2-7. Germline V gene data show CDR1 as LNHNV and CDR2 as YYDKDF (reference sequence). The CDR3 runs 13 residues. CDR3 DNA sequence: TGTGCCACCAGCAGAGCTAGCGGCTACGAGCAGTACTTC. Its protein is CATSRASGYEQYF.

The chain combines TRBV28 with TRBJ2-5; no definite D call. Germline assignment: CDR1 MDHEN and CDR2 SYDVKM. V gave up 5 bases and J gave up 11 bases, with 12 bases separating them. The CDR3 extends over 11 amino acids. CDR3 DNA: TGTGCCAGCAGTCGGAACAATGAGCAGTACTTC. It encodes CASSRNNEQYF.

The chain links TRBV7-2 to TRBJ2-5, with TRBD2 matching 7 bases. J gave up 11 bases and V 3 bases, and 12 bases lay outside the gene matches. The CDR3 consists of 14 residues. Germline assignment: CDR1 SGHTA and CDR2 FQGNSA. For the CDR3, the DNA is TGTGCCAGCAGCTTTGGCGGGAGACCAAGGGAGCAGTACTTC. This gives the protein CASSFGGRPREQYF.

The chain has TRBV24-1 and TRBJ2-7; 7 nucleotides match TRBD1. Germline loops: CDR1 KGHDR, CDR2 SFDVKD. Trimming removed 5 bases from V and 3 bases from J; junction bases left unmatched: 9. The CDR3 is 15 amino acids. CDR3 region: CATSATGARFYEQYF. The CDR3 DNA sequence: TGTGCCACCAGTGCAACAGGGGCGCGGTTCTACGAGCAGTACTTC.

This clonotype was seen more than once but under ten times. The chain has TRBV3-1 and TRBJ2-5; the D gene could be TRBD1 or TRBD2 (5 bases each). Trimming cost V 5 bases and J 5 bases, with 12 bases left between them. The CDR3 totals 13 residues. Germline values: CDR1 LGHDT, CDR2 YNNKEL (reference sequence). The DNA for the CDR3 is TGTGCCAGCAGCTACCAGGGAGAGGAGACCCAGTACTTC. Amino acids: CASSYQGEETQYF.

J is TRBJ2-1 and V is TRBV7-8, with 10 bases lining up with TRBD2. Germline V gives CDR1 SGHVS, CDR2 FQNEAQ. V gave up 10 bases and J gave up 1 base; unmatched junction bases: 13. The CDR3 spans 17 residues. The CDR3: CAIPLAGEDGSYNEQFF. The CDR3 region has the DNA TGTGCCATCCCTCTAGCGGGAGAGGATGGATCCTACAATGAGCAGTTCTTC.

CDR3 in amino acids: CASGWSGTEAFF. The DNA of the CDR3 is TGTGCCAGCGGCTGGAGCGGCACTGAAGCTTTCTTT. The V gene is TRBV19, the J gene TRBJ1-1; D is uncertain. The CDR3 is 12 residues long. CDR1 is LNHDA, CDR2 SQIVND, per germline (reference sequence). Deletions cut 9 bases from V and 4 bases from J, with 12 bases between.

This rearrangement joins TRBV7-2 to TRBJ2-1, with D perhaps TRBD2 (6 bases). The CDR3 consists of 18 residues. Germline V lookup: CDR1 SGHTA, CDR2 FQGNSA. The V end lost 1 base, the J end lost 0 bases, and 16 bases lay between the germline ends. As DNA, the CDR3 is TGTGCCAGCAGCTTAGGGACCCAGGGCGGGGCCTCCTACAATGAGCAGTTCTTC. Translation gives CASSLGTQGGASYNEQFF.

CDR3 loop: CSARDRTGGGNEQFF. For the CDR3, the DNA is TGCAGTGCTAGAGACCGAACGGGAGGGGGTAATGAGCAGTTCTTC. The chain carries TRBV20-1 and TRBJ2-1; 8 bases are a match to TRBD2. Trimming removed 0 bases from V and 7 bases from J; junction bases left unmatched: 8. Per germline, CDR1 DFQATT and CDR2 SNEGSKA (reference sequence). This CDR3 contains 15 residues.

This clonotype was found a few times. The CDR3 protein is CAISESIGTNEQFF. The CDR3 region has the DNA TGTGCCATCAGTGAGTCGATTGGGACCAATGAGCAGTTCTTC. The J gene is TRBJ2-1, the V gene TRBV10-3, with D tentatively TRBD1 or TRBD2 (5 bases each). The CDR3 loop spans 14 amino acids. Germline assignment: CDR1 ENHRY and CDR2 SYGVKD. The V gene lost 0 bases and the J gene lost 6 bases, with 9 bases spanning the gap.

The chain has TRBV9 and TRBJ2-1; TRBD2 agrees at 10 bases. Germline-derived CDR1 and CDR2 are SGDLS and YYNGEE. The V and J ends lost 3 bases and 6 bases, in that order; junction bases with no gene match: 6. This CDR3 has 15 amino acids. CDR3 bases: TGTGCCAGCAGCGAGCGGGAGGGCCGTCTCAATGAGCAGTTCTTC. This gives the protein CASSEREGRLNEQFF.

The chain is built from TRBV6-6 and TRBJ2-3; the D is unclear. The CDR3 spans 14 residues. The germline V gene encodes CDR1 MNHNY and CDR2 SVGAGI (reference sequence). V lost 3 bases and J 4 bases, leaving 11 bases between the germline ends. CDR3 nucleotide sequence: TGTGCCAGCAGTTATCCCTTAAGCTCAGATACGCAGTATTTT. This gives the protein CASSYPLSSDTQYF.